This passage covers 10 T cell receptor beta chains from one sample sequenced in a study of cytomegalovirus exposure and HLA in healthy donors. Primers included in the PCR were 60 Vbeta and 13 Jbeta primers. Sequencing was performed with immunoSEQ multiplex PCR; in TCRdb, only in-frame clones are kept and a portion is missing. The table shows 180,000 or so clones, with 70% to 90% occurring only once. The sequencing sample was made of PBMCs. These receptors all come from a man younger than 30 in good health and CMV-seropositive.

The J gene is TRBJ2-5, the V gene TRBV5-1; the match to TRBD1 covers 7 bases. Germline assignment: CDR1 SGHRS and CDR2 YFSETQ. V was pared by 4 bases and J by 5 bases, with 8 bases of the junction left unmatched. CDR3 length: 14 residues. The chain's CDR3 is CASSLEGAGETQYF. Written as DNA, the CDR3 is TGCGCCAGCAGCCTCGAGGGGGCAGGGGAGACCCAGTACTTC.

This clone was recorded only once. CDR3 sequence: CATSRGLSETQYF. Written as DNA, the CDR3 is TGTGCCACCAGCAGAGGACTGTCAGAGACCCAGTACTTC. The chain recombines TRBV15 with TRBJ2-5; unclear D gene. V was pared by 1 base and J by 4 bases, with 7 bases between. The germline gives CDR1 LNHNV, CDR2 YYDKDF (reference sequence). This CDR3 has 13 residues.

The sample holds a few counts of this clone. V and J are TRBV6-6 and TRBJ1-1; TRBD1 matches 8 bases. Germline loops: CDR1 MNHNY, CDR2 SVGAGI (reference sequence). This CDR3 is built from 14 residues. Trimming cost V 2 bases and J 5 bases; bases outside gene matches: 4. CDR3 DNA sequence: TGTGCCAGCAGTTACCAGGGGGCACGTACTGAAGCTTTCTTT. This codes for CASSYQGARTEAFF.

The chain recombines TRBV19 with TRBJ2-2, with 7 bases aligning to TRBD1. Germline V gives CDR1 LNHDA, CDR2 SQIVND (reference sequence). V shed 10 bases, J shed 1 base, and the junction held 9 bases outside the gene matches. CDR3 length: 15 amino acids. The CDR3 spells CATKRDSGNTGELFF. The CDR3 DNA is TGTGCCACCAAAAGGGACAGTGGGAACACCGGGGAGCTGTTTTTT.

CDR3 loop: CASSVDQVPSLFF. CDR3 bases: TGTGCCAGCAGCGTAGACCAGGTCCCCAGTTTGTTCTTT. The gene calls are TRBV9 and TRBJ1-1, with unresolved D. The CDR3 is 13 residues long. The germline V and J ends were trimmed by 0 bases and 14 bases, with 17 bases remaining between them. Germline V gene lookup returns CDR1 SGDLS and CDR2 YYNGEE.

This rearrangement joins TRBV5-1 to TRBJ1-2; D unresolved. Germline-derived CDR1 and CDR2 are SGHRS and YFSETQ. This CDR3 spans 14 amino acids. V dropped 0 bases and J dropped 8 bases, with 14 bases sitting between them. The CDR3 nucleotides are TGCGCCAGCAGCTTGGGTCGACCGTCGGGGGGCTACACCTTC. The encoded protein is CASSLGRPSGGYTF.

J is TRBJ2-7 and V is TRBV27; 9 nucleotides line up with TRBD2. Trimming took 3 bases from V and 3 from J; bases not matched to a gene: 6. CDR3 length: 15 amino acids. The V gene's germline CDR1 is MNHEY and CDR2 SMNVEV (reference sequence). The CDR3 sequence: CASSFGASGVYEQYF. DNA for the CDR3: TGTGCCAGCAGTTTTGGGGCTAGCGGGGTCTACGAGCAGTACTTC.

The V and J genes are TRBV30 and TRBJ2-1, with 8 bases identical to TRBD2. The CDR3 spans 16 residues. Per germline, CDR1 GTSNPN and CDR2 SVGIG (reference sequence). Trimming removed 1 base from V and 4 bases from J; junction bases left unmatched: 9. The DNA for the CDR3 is TGTGCCTGGAGTGGCGTCGGGGGGGCAATTTACAATGAGCAGTTCTTC. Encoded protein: CAWSGVGGAIYNEQFF.

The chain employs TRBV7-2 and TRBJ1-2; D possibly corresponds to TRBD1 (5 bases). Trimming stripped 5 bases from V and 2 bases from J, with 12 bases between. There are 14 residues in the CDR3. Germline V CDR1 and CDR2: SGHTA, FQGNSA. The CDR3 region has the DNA TGTGCCAGCAGCAGCGGGACGACGAACTATGGCTACACCTTC. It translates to CASSSGTTNYGYTF.

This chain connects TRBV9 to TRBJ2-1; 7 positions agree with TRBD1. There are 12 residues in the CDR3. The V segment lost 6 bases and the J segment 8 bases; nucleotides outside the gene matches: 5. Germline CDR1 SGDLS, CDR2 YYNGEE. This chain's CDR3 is CASKKGGDEQFF. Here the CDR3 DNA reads TGTGCCAGCAAGAAAGGGGGCGATGAGCAGTTCTTC.